These T cell receptor beta chains were read from a single sample in a study of T-cell reconstitution after alpha-beta-depleted transplantation in children. TCRdb reanalysed the PCR reads using MiXCR and keeps one entry per CDR3 protein. Among hundreds of thousands of distinct CDR3 sequences, about 10% were seen once, and the ten largest hold approximately 4.1%. This specimen consisted of PBMCs from the stem cell graft donor, obtained from the stem cell graft. Source of these receptors: a human donor who donated a stem cell graft to a child with acute myeloid leukemia. CDR3s include the opening cysteine and the closing phenylalanine or tryptophan. D genes are given only for firm matches. The listing skips clone size in some rows; elsewhere it reads once, few, many or a size class.

DNA: TGTGCCATCAGTGAGTCAGGAGACTATGGCTACACCTTC
CDR3: CAISESGDYGYTF
V: TRBV10-3
D: -
J: TRBJ1-2
size: -

DNA: TGTGCCAGCAGCCCCGGGGTAGCGGGAGAGACCCAGTACTTC
CDR3: CASSPGVAGETQYF
V: TRBV3-1
D: TRBD2
J: TRBJ2-5
size: few

DNA: TGCAGTGCTAGGTCCGGGGGCTTTGGGTTCTTC
CDR3: CSARSGGFGFF
V: TRBV20-1
D: -
J: TRBJ2-1
size: many

DNA: TGTGCCAGCAGCCAGGGACGACGGATTCCCTACGAGCAGTACTTC
CDR3: CASSQGRRIPYEQYF
V: TRBV7-9
D: -
J: TRBJ2-7
size: few

DNA: TGTGCCAGCAGCCTGATGGGGGAGAACAATGAGCAGTTCTTC
CDR3: CASSLMGENNEQFF
V: TRBV4-2
D: -
J: TRBJ2-1
size: -

DNA: TGTGCCGCGAGCGGACTGGACACCGGGGAGCTGTTTTTT
CDR3: CAASGLDTGELFF
V: TRBV10-3
D: -
J: TRBJ2-2
size: -

DNA: TGTGCCAGCAGCCAAGAGACAGTGTCCGAGCAGTACTTC
CDR3: CASSQETVSEQYF
V: TRBV14
D: -
J: TRBJ2-7
size: -

DNA: TGCAGTGCTAGTATCGTCGTCGGGGAGTACGAGCAGTACTTC
CDR3: CSASIVVGEYEQYF
V: TRBV20-1
D: -
J: TRBJ2-7
size: many

DNA: TGTGCCACCAGCAGAGATGAGGCTCGGGGTGTCCAGTTCTTC
CDR3: CATSRDEARGVQFF
V: TRBV15
D: -
J: TRBJ2-1
size: many

DNA: TGTGCCAGCGCCTTGGGGAGGGGAGAGACCCAGTACTTC
CDR3: CASALGRGETQYF
V: TRBV12-3/TRBV12-4
D: TRBD2
J: TRBJ2-5
size: many

DNA: TGCGCCAGCAGCTTGAATGTCCCAGAGCGGGAGGTGAGGGATGAGCAGTTCTTC
CDR3: CASSLNVPEREVRDEQFF
V: TRBV5-1
D: TRBD2
J: TRBJ2-1
size: few

DNA: TGCGCCAGCAGCTTGGGCCCTTTTGGGGCTGGCAATCAGCCCCAGCATTTT
CDR3: CASSLGPFGAGNQPQHF
V: TRBV5-1
D: -
J: TRBJ1-5
size: many

DNA: TGCGCCAGCAGTGATTTAGGGTATCAAGGGGAGCAGTACTTC
CDR3: CASSDLGYQGEQYF
V: TRBV10-2
D: -
J: TRBJ2-7
size: few

DNA: TGCGCCAGCAGCCAAGAAACCAGTTACACCGGGGAGCTGTTTTTT
CDR3: CASSQETSYTGELFF
V: TRBV4-3
D: -
J: TRBJ2-2
size: -

DNA: TGCAGTGCTAGCCCCGAGCAAATAGGACACGAGCAGTACTTC
CDR3: CSASPEQIGHEQYF
V: TRBV20-1
D: -
J: TRBJ2-7
size: few

DNA: TGTGCCAGCAGTTTATCGTTTAACGGGTTGGGTCCCTCCTACGAGCAGTACTTC
CDR3: CASSLSFNGLGPSYEQYF
V: TRBV27
D: -
J: TRBJ2-7
size: -